The 13 T cell receptor beta chains given below trace back to one sample, sequenced in a study of shared T cell receptors in the human thymus. The protocol was immunoSEQ multiplex PCR, while the TCRdb copy is restricted to in-frame clones and leaves out a portion. In the table there are 720,000 or so clones, 80% to 90% of which are singletons. The data also belong to a second study, concerning human thymus T cells.

Specimen: thymocytes. All receptors come from a girl under three years old with a congenital heart defect.

The chain is built from TRBV29-1 and TRBJ1-1; no reliable D call. V was pared by 2 bases and J by 5 bases, with 12 bases between. The CDR3 extends over 13 amino acids. Looked up from germline, CDR1 is SQVTM and CDR2 is ANQGSEA. In nucleotides, the CDR3 is TGCAGCGTTGAATGCGGCCCGAAAACTGAAGCTTTCTTT. It specifies CSVECGPKTEAFF.

The chain employs TRBV5-5 and TRBJ1-6; the match to TRBD1 covers 7 bases. The germline gives CDR1 SGHKS, CDR2 YYEKEE (reference sequence). There are 17 residues in the CDR3. J gave up 11 bases and V 5 bases, and 19 bases lay outside the gene matches. In DNA form, the CDR3 reads TGTGCCAGCAGACTGACCGACAGGGTACCTGATTTGACACCCCTCCACTTT. This sequence encodes CASRLTDRVPDLTPLHF.

This rearrangement joins TRBV5-6 to TRBJ2-1; TRBD1 matches at 11 bases. CDR3 length equals 15 residues. CDR1 and CDR2 (germline): SGHDT, YYEEEE. The trim removed 0 bases at V and 8 bases at J, leaving 4 bases unmatched. The CDR3 region has the DNA TGTGCCAGCAGCTTGGGGACAGGGGGCAAGGATGAGCAGTTCTTC. Residues: CASSLGTGGKDEQFF.

The chain links TRBV29-1 to TRBJ1-1; D uncertain. With 4 bases removed from V and 3 bases from J, the gap between germline ends came to 12 bases. Germline V gene lookup returns CDR1 SQVTM and CDR2 ANQGSEA. The CDR3 loop spans 13 amino acids. CDR3 loop: CSVGGQKHTEAFF. CDR3 DNA: TGCAGCGTTGGAGGGCAGAAACACACTGAAGCTTTCTTT.

The gene calls are TRBV7-9 and TRBJ1-6; 7 bases line up with TRBD1. Per the germline V gene, CDR1 is SEHNR and CDR2 is FQNEAQ (reference sequence). J gave up 10 bases and V 4 bases, and 13 bases lay outside the gene matches. The length of the CDR3 is 16 residues. The CDR3 bases are TGTGCCAGCAGCTCACGACAGGGCTCTCTTTTCTCACCCCTCCACTTT. This sequence encodes CASSSRQGSLFSPLHF.

This chain links TRBV28 with TRBJ1-4, with 7 bases matching TRBD1. The germline CDR1 and CDR2 sequences are MDHEN and SYDVKM. Trimming cost V 4 bases and J 7 bases; bases outside gene matches: 18. The CDR3 length is 18 residues. In nucleotides, the CDR3 is TGTGCCAGCAGTTGTGCGGGACAGATCAACCTCGGGAGTGAAAAACTGTTTTTT. It specifies CASSCAGQINLGSEKLFF.

This clone was detected a few times. The chain uses TRBV9 and TRBJ2-7, with 9 nucleotides matching TRBD1. CDR3 length: 18 amino acids. With 4 bases clipped from V and 0 bases from J, the junction kept 14 bases outside the gene matches. Germline V gene data show CDR1 as SGDLS and CDR2 as YYNGEE. The CDR3 DNA reads TGTGCCAGCAGCCCCCGGGACAGGGCCTTCTCAAGCTCCTACGAGCAGTACTTC. Translation gives CASSPRDRAFSSSYEQYF.

The rearrangement joins TRBV9 to TRBJ2-1; TRBD2 aligns across 8 bases. Germline assignment: CDR1 SGDLS and CDR2 YYNGEE. This CDR3 is 16 amino acids long. V shed 4 bases, J shed 3 bases, and the junction held 9 bases outside the gene matches. The CDR3 bases are TGTGCCAGCAGCTACGCGGGGGGCCGACACTACAATGAGCAGTTCTTC. As protein: CASSYAGGRHYNEQFF.

V is TRBV2 and J is TRBJ1-4, with TRBD1 matching over 12 bases. This CDR3 contains 18 residues. The V segment lost 6 bases and the J segment 6 bases; nucleotides outside the gene matches: 14. Germline assignment: CDR1 SNHLY and CDR2 FYNNEI. The DNA of the CDR3 is TGTGCCAGCAGCCGACTAACCAACTGGGACAGGGGGCATGAAAAACTGTTTTTT. Protein sequence: CASSRLTNWDRGHEKLFF.

In the case of this clone: The identical CDR3 is also encoded by other nucleotide sequences in the sample. This rearrangement joins TRBV6-1 to TRBJ1-5; 12 nucleotides agree with TRBD1. J gave up 7 bases and V 1 base, and 2 bases lay outside the gene matches. In germline, CDR1 is MNHNS, CDR2 SASEGT. The CDR3 loop spans 15 amino acids. DNA for the CDR3: TGTGCCAGCAGTGAAGTTGGGACAGGGGGCCAGCCCCAGCATTTT. Translating it yields CASSEVGTGGQPQHF.

The gene calls are TRBV4-3 and TRBJ1-1; no definite D call. V was clipped by 0 bases and J by 1 base, with 24 bases between them. From germline, CDR1 is LGHNA and CDR2 YSLEER. The CDR3 extends over 20 amino acids. CDR3 protein: CASSQERPGPEAHPNTEAFF. CDR3 in DNA: TGCGCCAGCAGCCAAGAACGCCCTGGGCCGGAGGCCCACCCGAACACTGAAGCTTTCTTT.

The chain carries TRBV10-3 and TRBJ1-1, with D possibly being TRBD1 (5 bases). V gave up 6 bases and J gave up 5 bases, with 16 bases separating them. The CDR3 length is 14 residues. CDR1 and CDR2 (germline): ENHRY, SYGVKD. The DNA for the CDR3 is TGTGCCATCAGAGGTGAGGCAGGGCGGACTGAAGCTTTCTTT. Amino acids: CAIRGEAGRTEAFF.

J is TRBJ1-3 and V is TRBV19, with D unclear. Germline CDR1 reads LNHDA; CDR2 reads SQIVND (reference sequence). CDR3 length: 15 amino acids. V lost 1 base to trimming and J lost 2 bases, with 9 bases between them. In DNA form, the CDR3 reads TGTGCCAGTAGTATAGGAGAGGGCACTGGAAACACCATATATTTT. Amino acids: CASSIGEGTGNTIYF.